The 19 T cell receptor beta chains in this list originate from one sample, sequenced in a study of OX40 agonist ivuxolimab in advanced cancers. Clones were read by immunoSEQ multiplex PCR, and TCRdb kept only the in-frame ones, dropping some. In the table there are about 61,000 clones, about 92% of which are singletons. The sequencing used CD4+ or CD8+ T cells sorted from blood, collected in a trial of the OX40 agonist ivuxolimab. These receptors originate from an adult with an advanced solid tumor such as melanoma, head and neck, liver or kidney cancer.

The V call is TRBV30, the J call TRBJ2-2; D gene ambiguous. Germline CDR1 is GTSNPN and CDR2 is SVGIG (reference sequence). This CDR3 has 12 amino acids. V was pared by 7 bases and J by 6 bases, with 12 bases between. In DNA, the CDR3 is TGTGCCTCGACGCCCTACCCCGGGGAGCTGTTTTTT. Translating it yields CASTPYPGELFF.

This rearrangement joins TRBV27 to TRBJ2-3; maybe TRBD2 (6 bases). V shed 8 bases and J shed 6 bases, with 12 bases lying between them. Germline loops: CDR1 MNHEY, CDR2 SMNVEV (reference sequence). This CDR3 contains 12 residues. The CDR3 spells CASGTHEDTQYF. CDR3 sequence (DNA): TGTGCCAGCGGGACTCATGAGGATACGCAGTATTTT.

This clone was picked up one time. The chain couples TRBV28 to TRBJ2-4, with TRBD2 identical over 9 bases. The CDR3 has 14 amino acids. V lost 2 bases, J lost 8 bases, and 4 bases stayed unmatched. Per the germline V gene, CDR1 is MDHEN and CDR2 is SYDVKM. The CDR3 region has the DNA TGTGCCAGCAGTTTAGGCGGGGGGGCGGACATTCAGTACTTC. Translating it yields CASSLGGGADIQYF.

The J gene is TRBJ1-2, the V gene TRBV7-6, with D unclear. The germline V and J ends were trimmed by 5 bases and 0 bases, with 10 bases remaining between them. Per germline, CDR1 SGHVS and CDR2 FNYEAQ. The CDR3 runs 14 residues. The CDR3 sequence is CASSPDIANYGYTF. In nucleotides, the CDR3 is TGTGCCAGCAGCCCAGACATAGCTAACTATGGCTACACCTTC. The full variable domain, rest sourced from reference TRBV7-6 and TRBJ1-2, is GAGVSQSPRYKVTKRGQDVALRCDPISGHVSLYWYRQALGQGPEFLTYFNYEAQQDKSGLPNDRFSAERPEGSISTLTIQRTEQRDSAMYRCASSPDIANYGYTFGSGTRLTVV.

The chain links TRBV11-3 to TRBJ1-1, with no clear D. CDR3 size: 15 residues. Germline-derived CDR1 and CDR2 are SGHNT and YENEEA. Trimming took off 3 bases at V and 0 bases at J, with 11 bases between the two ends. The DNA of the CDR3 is TGTGCCAGCAGCTTCTCCGGGAGCCTGAACACTGAAGCTTTCTTT. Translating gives CASSFSGSLNTEAFF. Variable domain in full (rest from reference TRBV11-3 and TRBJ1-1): EAGVVQSPRYKIIEKKQPVAFWCNPISGHNTLYWYLQNLGQGPELLIRYENEEAVDDSQLPKDRFSAERLKGVDSTLKIQPAELGDSAVYLCASSFSGSLNTEAFFGQGTRLTVV.

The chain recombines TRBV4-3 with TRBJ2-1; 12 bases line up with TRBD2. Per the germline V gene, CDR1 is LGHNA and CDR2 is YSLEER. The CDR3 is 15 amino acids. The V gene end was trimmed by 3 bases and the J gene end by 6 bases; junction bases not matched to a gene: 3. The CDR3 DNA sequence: TGCGCCAGCAGCCACGGACTAGCGGGAAGCAATGAGCAGTTCTTC. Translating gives CASSHGLAGSNEQFF.

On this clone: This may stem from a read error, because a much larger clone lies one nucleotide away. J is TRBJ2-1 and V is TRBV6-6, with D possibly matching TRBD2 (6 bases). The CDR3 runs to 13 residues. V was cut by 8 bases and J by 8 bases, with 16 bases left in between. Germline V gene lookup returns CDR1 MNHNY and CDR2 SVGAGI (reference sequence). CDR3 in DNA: TGTGCCAGCGCCGCGGCTTGGAGGGATGAGCAGTTCTTC. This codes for CASAAAWRDEQFF.

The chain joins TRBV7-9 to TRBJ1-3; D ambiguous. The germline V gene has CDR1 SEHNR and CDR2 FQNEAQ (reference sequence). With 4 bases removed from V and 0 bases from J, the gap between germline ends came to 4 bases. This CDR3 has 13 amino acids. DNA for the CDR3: TGTGCCAGCAGCTACAGCTCTGGAAACACCATATATTTT. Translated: CASSYSSGNTIYF.

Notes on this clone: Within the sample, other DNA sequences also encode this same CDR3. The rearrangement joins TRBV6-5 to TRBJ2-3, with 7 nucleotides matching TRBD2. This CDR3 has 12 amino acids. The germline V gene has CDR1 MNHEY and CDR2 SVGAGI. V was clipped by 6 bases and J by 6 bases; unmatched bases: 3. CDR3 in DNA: TGTGCCAGCAGCCTGGGAGGGGATACGCAGTATTTT. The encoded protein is CASSLGGDTQYF.

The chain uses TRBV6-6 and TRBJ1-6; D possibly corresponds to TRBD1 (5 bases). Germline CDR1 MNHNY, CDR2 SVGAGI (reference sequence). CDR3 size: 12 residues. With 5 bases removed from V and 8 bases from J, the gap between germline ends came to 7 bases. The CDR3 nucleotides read TGTGCCAGCAGTATGGGGGATTCACCCCTCCACTTT. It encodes CASSMGDSPLHF.

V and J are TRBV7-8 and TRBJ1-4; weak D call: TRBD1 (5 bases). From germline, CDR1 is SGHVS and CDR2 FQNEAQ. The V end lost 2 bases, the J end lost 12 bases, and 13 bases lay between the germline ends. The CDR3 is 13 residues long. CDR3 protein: CASSLYTRGELFF. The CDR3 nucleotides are TGTGCCAGCAGCTTATACACTCGAGGGGAACTGTTTTTT.

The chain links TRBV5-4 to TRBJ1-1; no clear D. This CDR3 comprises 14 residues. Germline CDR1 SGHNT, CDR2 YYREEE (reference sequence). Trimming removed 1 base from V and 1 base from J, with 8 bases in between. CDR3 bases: TGTGCCAGCAGCTTGCACGAGGCGAACACTGAAGCTTTCTTT. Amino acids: CASSLHEANTEAFF.

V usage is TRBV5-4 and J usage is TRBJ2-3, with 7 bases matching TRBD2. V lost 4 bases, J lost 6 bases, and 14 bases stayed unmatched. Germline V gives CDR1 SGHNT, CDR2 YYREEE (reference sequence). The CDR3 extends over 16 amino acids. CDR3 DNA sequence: TGTGCCAGCAGCCCACAATCTAGCCACGGGAGGGATACGCAGTATTTT. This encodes CASSPQSSHGRDTQYF.

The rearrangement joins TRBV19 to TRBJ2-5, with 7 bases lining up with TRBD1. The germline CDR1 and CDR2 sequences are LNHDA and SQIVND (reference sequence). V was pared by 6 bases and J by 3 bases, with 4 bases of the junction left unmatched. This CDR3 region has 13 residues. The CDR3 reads CASSGDREETQYF. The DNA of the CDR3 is TGTGCCAGTAGCGGCGACAGGGAAGAGACCCAGTACTTC.

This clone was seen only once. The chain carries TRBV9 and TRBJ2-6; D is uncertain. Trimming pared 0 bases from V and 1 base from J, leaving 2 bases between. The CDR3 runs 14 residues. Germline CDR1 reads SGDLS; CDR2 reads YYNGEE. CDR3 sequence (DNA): TGTGCCAGCAGCGTAGGGTCTGGGGCCAACGTCCTGACTTTC. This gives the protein CASSVGSGANVLTF. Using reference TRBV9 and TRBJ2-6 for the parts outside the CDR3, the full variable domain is DSGVTQTPKHLITATGQRVTLRCSPRSGDLSVYWYQQSLDQGLQFLIQYYNGEERAKGNILERFSAQQFPDLHSELNLSSLELGDSALYFCASSVGSGANVLTFGAGSRLTVL.

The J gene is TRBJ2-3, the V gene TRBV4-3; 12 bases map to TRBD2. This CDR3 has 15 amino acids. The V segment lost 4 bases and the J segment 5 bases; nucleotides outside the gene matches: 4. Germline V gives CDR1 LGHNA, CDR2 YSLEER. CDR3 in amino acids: CASSRLTSGRDTQYF. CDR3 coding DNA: TGCGCCAGCAGCCGACTGACTAGCGGGAGAGATACGCAGTATTTT.

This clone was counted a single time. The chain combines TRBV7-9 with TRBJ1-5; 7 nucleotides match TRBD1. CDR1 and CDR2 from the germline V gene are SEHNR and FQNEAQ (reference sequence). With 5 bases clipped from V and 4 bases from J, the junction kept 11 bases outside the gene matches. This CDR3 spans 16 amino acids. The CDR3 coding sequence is TGTGCCAGCAGCCTTTCGCGGGCAGGGGGGAATCAGCCCCAGCATTTT. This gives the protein CASSLSRAGGNQPQHF. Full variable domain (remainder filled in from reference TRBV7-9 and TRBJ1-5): DTGVSQNPRHKITKRGQNVTFRCDPISEHNRLYWYRQTLGQGPEFLTYFQNEAQLEKSRLLSDRFSAERPKGSFSTLEIQRTEQGDSAMYLCASSLSRAGGNQPQHFGDGTRLSIL.

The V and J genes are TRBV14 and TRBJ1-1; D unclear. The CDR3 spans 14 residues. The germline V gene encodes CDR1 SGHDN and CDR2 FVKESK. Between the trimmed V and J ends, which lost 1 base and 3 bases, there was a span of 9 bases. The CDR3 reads CASSQVFSDTEAFF. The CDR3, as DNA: TGTGCCAGCAGCCAAGTTTTTTCAGACACTGAAGCTTTCTTT.

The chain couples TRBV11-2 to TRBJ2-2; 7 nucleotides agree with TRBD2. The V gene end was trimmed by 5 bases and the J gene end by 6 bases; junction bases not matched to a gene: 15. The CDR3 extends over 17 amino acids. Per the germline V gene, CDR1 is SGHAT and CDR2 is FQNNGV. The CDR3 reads CASSPGFFSGGSGELFF. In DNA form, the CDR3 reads TGTGCCAGCAGCCCCGGTTTTTTTTCGGGAGGTTCCGGGGAGCTGTTTTTT. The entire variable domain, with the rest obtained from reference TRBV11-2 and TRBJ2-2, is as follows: EAGVAQSPRYKIIEKRQSVAFWCNPISGHATLYWYQQILGQGPKLLIQFQNNGVVDDSQLPKDRFSAERLKGVDSTLKIQPAKLEDSAVYLCASSPGFFSGGSGELFFGEGSRLTVL.